Listed here is a single T cell receptor beta chain. The source of the sample is a study of long-term antiretroviral therapy in people with HIV. This CDR3 has 18 residues. V was clipped by 3 bases and J by 1 base; unmatched bases: 6. Germline CDR1 WNHNN, CDR2 SYGVQD (reference sequence). Assay version v3.0 of immunoSEQ was used, and it was run at survey level. Method: immunoSEQ multiplex PCR; TCRdb's copy keeps in-frame clones and lacks some. Of some 21,000 clones in the sample, roughly 82% were seen once. The sequence came from a man aged 45 to 65 with HIV. The sequenced sample was unsorted PBMCs, obtained 0.3 years after starting antiretroviral therapy. The rearrangement links TRBV10-1 to TRBJ2-1; the match to TRBD2 covers 13 bases. CDR3 coding DNA: TGCGCCAGCAGTGACCCCCGGACTAGCGGGGGATCCTACAATGAGCAGTTCTTC. It yields the protein CASSDPRTSGGSYNEQFF.